The 20 T cell receptor beta chains below were found in one sample sequenced in a study of blood T cells in healthy people across ages. Together with a sample-barcoded 5' primer, a J-beta primer mix was included in a second PCR lasting roughly 6 to 12 cycles. MiXCR, applied by TCRdb to the 5' RACE reads, yields one record per CDR3 protein. The sample has 1.5 million to 1.9 million distinct CDR3 sequences; roughly 43% are singletons. The sequenced material came from blood. These receptors all come from a woman younger than 35 in good health.

This rearrangement joins TRBV7-2 to TRBJ2-6; D not certain. Germline assignment: CDR1 SGHTA and CDR2 FQGNSA. V was shortened by 3 bases and J by 0 bases, with 3 bases between the two germline ends. The CDR3 runs to 14 residues. The CDR3 DNA sequence: TGTACCAGCAGCTTTTTCTCTGGGGCCAACGTCCTGACTTTC. Translating gives CTSSFFSGANVLTF.

This chain joins TRBV20-1 and TRBJ2-3; 8 nucleotides match TRBD2. This CDR3 is built from 15 residues. V gave up 6 bases and J gave up 4 bases; unmatched junction bases: 12. Germline V gene data show CDR1 as DFQATT and CDR2 as SNEGSKA (reference sequence). CDR3 DNA sequence: TGCAGTGCCGAGGGACTAGTGGGAGAACCAGATACGCAGTATTTT. This codes for CSAEGLVGEPDTQYF.

V usage is TRBV7-2 and J usage is TRBJ2-4; 7 positions match TRBD2. Judging by the DNA end, TRBJ2-7 fits better; the J call may be wrong. The CDR3 has 15 residues. CDR1 and CDR2 (germline): SGHTA, FQGNSA. In DNA, the CDR3 is TGTGCCAGCAGCTCAGGCGCGGGAGTCCCCTACGAGCAGTACTTC. It specifies CASSSGAGVPYEQYF.

Points on this clonotype: At one of its ends the junction is not consistent with the germline gene, which may arise from a read error. The rearrangement uses TRBV7-6 and TRBJ1-1; D ambiguous. CDR1 and CDR2 (germline): SGHVS, FNYEAQ. The CDR3 is 13 amino acids. The CDR3 DNA follows: TGTGTCAGCAGCCCGGGATGGAACACTGAAGCTTTCTTT. This gives the protein CVSSPGWNTEAFF.

J is TRBJ2-7 and V is TRBV9; 8 positions agree with TRBD1. This CDR3 is built from 15 residues. V gave up 4 bases and J gave up 6 bases; unmatched junction bases: 12. The germline CDR1 and CDR2 sequences are SGDLS and YYNGEE. CDR3 nucleotide sequence: TGTGCCAGCAGCAAGGGACAGGCGGAGTACTGCGAGCAGTACTTC. It encodes CASSKGQAEYCEQYF.

The rearrangement links TRBV21-1 to TRBJ2-5; the table's D call, TRBD2, has no DNA check behind it. TRBV21-1 is a documented pseudogene. The CDR3 has 17 amino acids. CDR3 region: CASSPVELAGVVETQYF. The CDR3 DNA is TGTGCCAGCAGCCCCGTAGAGCTAGCGGGGGTTGTAGAGACCCAGTACTTC.

CDR3 nucleotides: TGTGCCAGCAGCTTAGCCCCAGCCGGGTTAGGTTCACCCCTCCACTTT. This codes for CASSLAPAGLGSPLHF. The genes are TRBV11-2 and TRBJ1-6; D gene ambiguous. The germline gives CDR1 SGHAT, CDR2 FQNNGV. Trimming left V 1 base short and J 9 bases short, with 16 bases between. The CDR3 consists of 16 residues.

V is TRBV4-1 and J is TRBJ1-2, with D possibly TRBD1 on 5 matching bases. With 3 bases removed from V and 7 bases from J, the gap between germline ends came to 18 bases. Germline CDR1 MGHRA, CDR2 YSYEKL. The CDR3 is made up of 15 amino acids. The CDR3 DNA is TGCGCCAGCAGCCATCAACCCAGGGAACGGTCTGGCTACACCTTC. This encodes CASSHQPRERSGYTF.

The chain has TRBV6-2 or TRBV6-3 and TRBJ1-5, with D perhaps TRBD1 (5 bases). The CDR3 contains 15 residues. CDR1 and CDR2 from the germline V gene are MNHEY and SVGEGT. V lost 7 bases to trimming and J lost 1 base, with 14 bases between them. Here the CDR3 reads CASTGNRLSNQPQHF. The DNA of the CDR3 is TGTGCCAGCACTGGAAACAGGCTCAGCAATCAGCCCCAGCATTTT.

This clonotype showed up many times. The chain employs TRBV4-3 and TRBJ1-2; D gene uncertain. Germline lookup yields CDR1 LGHNA and CDR2 YSLEER. V lost 0 bases, J lost 4 bases, and 9 bases lay in between. The CDR3 runs 14 residues. CDR3 nucleotides: TGCGCCAGCAGCCAAGATCTTGGGTTCTATGGCTACACCTTC. Translating it yields CASSQDLGFYGYTF.

V usage is TRBV7-9 and J usage is TRBJ2-3; 8 bases align to TRBD2. There are 15 residues in the CDR3. Trimming took 3 bases from V and 5 from J; bases not matched to a gene: 7. The V gene's germline CDR1 is SEHNR and CDR2 FQNEAQ (reference sequence). The CDR3 here is CASSLVSGGRDTQYF. For the CDR3, the DNA is TGTGCCAGCAGCTTGGTTTCGGGGGGGCGAGATACGCAGTATTTT.

The V call is TRBV21-1, the J call TRBJ2-7; the table's D gene call, TRBD1, was not cross checked with the DNA. TRBV21-1 is a documented pseudogene. The CDR3 loop spans 17 amino acids. The CDR3 is CASSTRTGEIRRYEQYF. CDR3 bases: TGTGCCAGCAGCACACGGACAGGGGAAATCCGTCGCTACGAGCAGTACTTC.

The genes are TRBV6-2 or TRBV6-3 and TRBJ2-5; no clear D gene. V was pared by 0 bases and J by 0 bases, with 20 bases between. The CDR3 loop spans 19 amino acids. Germline V gene sequence: CDR1 MNHEY, CDR2 SVGEGT. The CDR3 nucleotides read TGTGCCAGCAGTTACTCGTATAGTCTTGTCATTTCGTACCAAGAGACCCAGTACTTC. Protein product: CASSYSYSLVISYQETQYF.

The table lists this clonotype with a few counts. The chain links TRBV10-3 to TRBJ1-5; D unclear. Germline values: CDR1 ENHRY, CDR2 SYGVKD. The CDR3 spans 17 residues. V lost 0 bases and J 0 bases, leaving 12 bases between the germline ends. The CDR3 here is CAISESHGDYSNQPQHF. DNA of the CDR3: TGTGCCATCAGTGAGTCGCACGGGGATTATAGCAATCAGCCCCAGCATTTT.

The V gene is TRBV12-3 or TRBV12-4, the J gene TRBJ2-3, with 10 positions matching TRBD2. Trimming cost V 7 bases and J 2 bases; bases outside gene matches: 6. The CDR3 spans 15 residues. The CDR3 DNA reads TGTGCCAGCACCACGAGCGGGGGGGTCACAGATACGCAGTATTTT. This translates into CASTTSGGVTDTQYF.

This chain joins TRBV9 and TRBJ2-5; possibly TRBD1 for D (6 bases). V lost 4 bases and J lost 1, with 14 bases in between. This CDR3 is built from 15 residues. Germline-derived CDR1 and CDR2 are SGDLS and YYNGEE. The CDR3 DNA sequence: TGTGCCAGCAGCCCAAGAGGGACATCCCAAGAGACCCAGTACTTC. Translating it yields CASSPRGTSQETQYF. Together with reference TRBV9 and TRBJ2-5, the CDR3 gives the full variable domain: DSGVTQTPKHLITATGQRVTLRCSPRSGDLSVYWYQQSLDQGLQFLIQYYNGEERAKGNILERFSAQQFPDLHSELNLSSLELGDSALYFCASSPRGTSQETQYFGPGTRLLVL.

J is TRBJ2-3 and V is TRBV20-1; 7 bases align to TRBD2. CDR3 size: 15 residues. Germline V gene sequence: CDR1 DFQATT, CDR2 SNEGSKA (reference sequence). Trimming cost V 3 bases and J 3 bases; bases outside gene matches: 9. The CDR3 is CSARSPTGGTDTQYF. Written as DNA, the CDR3 is TGCAGTGCTAGGAGTCCAACGGGGGGTACAGATACGCAGTATTTT.

The sample holds a few counts of this clonotype. The V call is TRBV20-1, the J call TRBJ1-2; TRBD1 agrees at 7 bases. V lost 1 base, J lost 4 bases, and 6 bases stayed unmatched. CDR3 length: 14 amino acids. From germline, CDR1 is DFQATT and CDR2 SNEGSKA (reference sequence). CDR3 in amino acids: CSARGRQGAYGYTF. CDR3 nucleotides: TGCAGTGCTAGAGGGCGACAGGGTGCCTATGGCTACACCTTC.

Written as DNA, the CDR3 is TGCGCCAGCAGCTCGGGGAGCGGGAGTTTGTACGAGCAGTACTTC. Translation: CASSSGSGSLYEQYF. The chain carries TRBV5-1 and TRBJ2-7, with 8 bases fitting TRBD2. Germline CDR1 SGHRS, CDR2 YFSETQ. The trim removed 3 bases at V and 4 bases at J, leaving 9 bases unmatched. The CDR3 runs 15 residues.

This clonotype was counted ten times or more. The chain is built from TRBV29-1 and TRBJ2-1; 14 bases are shared with TRBD2. The CDR3 runs 17 residues. V was pared by 7 bases and J by 1 base, with 9 bases of the junction left unmatched. CDR1 is SQVTM, CDR2 ANQGSEA, per germline. The CDR3, as DNA: TGCAGCGCCAAAGGGACTAGCGGGAGTAGTTCCTACAATGAGCAGTTCTTC. Protein sequence: CSAKGTSGSSSYNEQFF.